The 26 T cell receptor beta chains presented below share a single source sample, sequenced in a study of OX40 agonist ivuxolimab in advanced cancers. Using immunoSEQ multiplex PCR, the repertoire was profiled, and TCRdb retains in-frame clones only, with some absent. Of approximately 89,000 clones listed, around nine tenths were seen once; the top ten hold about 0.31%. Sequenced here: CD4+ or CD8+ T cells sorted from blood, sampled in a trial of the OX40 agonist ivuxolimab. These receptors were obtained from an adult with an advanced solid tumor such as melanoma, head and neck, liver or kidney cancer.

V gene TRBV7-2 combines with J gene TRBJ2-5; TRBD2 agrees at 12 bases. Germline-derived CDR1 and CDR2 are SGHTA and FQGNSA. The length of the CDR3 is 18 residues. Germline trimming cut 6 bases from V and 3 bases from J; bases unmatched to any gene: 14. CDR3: CASSLGLAGGPAEETQYF. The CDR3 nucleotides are TGTGCCAGCAGTCTCGGGCTAGCGGGGGGGCCGGCAGAAGAGACCCAGTACTTC.

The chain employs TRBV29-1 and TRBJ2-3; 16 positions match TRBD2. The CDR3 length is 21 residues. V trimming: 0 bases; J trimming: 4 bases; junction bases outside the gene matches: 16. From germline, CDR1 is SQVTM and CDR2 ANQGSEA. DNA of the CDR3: TGCAGCGTTGAAGATCTCCCGGGACTAGCGGGGGGGCCAATAATCTCAGATACGCAGTATTTT. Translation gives CSVEDLPGLAGGPIISDTQYF.

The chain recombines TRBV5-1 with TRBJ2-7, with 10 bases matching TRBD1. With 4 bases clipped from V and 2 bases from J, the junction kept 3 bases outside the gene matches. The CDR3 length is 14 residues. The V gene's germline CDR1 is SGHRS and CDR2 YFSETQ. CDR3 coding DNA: TGCGCCAGCAGCCCCGGACAGGGGGCCTACGAGCAGTACTTC. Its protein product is CASSPGQGAYEQYF.

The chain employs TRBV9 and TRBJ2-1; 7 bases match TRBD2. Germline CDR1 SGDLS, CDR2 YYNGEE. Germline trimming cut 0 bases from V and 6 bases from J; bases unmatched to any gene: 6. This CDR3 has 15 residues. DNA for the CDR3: TGTGCCAGCAGCGTAGCCGCGGGGGATACCAATGAGCAGTTCTTC. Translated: CASSVAAGDTNEQFF.

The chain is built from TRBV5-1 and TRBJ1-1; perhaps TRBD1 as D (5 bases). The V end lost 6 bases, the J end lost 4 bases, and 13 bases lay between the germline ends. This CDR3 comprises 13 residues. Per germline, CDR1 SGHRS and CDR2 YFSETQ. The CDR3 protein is CASMQGEVTEAFF. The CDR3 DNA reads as TGCGCCAGCATGCAGGGTGAAGTCACTGAAGCTTTCTTT. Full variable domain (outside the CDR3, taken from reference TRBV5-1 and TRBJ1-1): KAGVTQTPRYLIKTRGQQVTLSCSPISGHRSVSWYQQTPGQGLQFLFEYFSETQRNKGNFPGRFSGRQFSNSRSEMNVSTLELGDSALYLCASMQGEVTEAFFGQGTRLTVV.

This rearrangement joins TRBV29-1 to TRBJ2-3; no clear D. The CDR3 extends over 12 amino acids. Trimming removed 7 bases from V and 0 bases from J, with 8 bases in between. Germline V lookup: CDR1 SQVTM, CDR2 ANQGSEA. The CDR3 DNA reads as TGCAGCGCAGACATGAGCACAGATACGCAGTATTTT. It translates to CSADMSTDTQYF.

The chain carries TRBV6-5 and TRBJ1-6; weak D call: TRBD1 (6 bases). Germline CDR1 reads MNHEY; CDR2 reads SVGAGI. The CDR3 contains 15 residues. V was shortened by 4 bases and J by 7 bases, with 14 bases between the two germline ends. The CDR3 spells CASSLGGRSNSPLHF. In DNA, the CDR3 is TGTGCCAGCAGTTTGGGGGGGCGATCGAATTCACCCCTCCACTTT.

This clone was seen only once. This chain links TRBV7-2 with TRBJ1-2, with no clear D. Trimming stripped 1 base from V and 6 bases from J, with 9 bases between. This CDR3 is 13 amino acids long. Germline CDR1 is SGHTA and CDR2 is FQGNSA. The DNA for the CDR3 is TGTGCCAGCAGCTTAGAGCGCGGTAATGGCTACACCTTC. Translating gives CASSLERGNGYTF.

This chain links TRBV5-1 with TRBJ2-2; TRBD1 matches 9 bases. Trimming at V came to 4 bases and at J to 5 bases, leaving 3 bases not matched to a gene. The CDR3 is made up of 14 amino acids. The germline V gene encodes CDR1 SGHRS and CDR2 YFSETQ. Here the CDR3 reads CASSKGTGTGELFF. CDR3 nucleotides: TGCGCCAGCAGCAAGGGGACAGGGACCGGGGAGCTGTTTTTT.

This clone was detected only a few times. Here the CDR3 DNA reads TGCGCCAGCAGCTTGGGGGACAGGGCAAACGAGCAGTACTTC. Its protein is CASSLGDRANEQYF. The rearrangement uses TRBV5-1 and TRBJ2-7; 9 nucleotides line up with TRBD1. With V trimmed by 0 bases and J by 5 bases, 3 bases remained unmatched. This CDR3 region has 14 residues. Germline assignment: CDR1 SGHRS and CDR2 YFSETQ.

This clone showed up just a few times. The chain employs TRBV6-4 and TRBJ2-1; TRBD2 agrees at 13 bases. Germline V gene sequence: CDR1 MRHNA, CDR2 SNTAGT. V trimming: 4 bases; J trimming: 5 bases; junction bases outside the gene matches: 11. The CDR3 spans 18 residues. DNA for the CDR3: TGTGCCAGCAGTGGAAAGACTAGCGGGGGGAGTATGGACAATGAGCAGTTCTTC. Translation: CASSGKTSGGSMDNEQFF.

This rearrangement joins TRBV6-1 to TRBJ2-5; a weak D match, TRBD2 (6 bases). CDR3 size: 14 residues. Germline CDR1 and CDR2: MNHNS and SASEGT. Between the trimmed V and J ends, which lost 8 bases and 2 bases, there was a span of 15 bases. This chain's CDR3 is CASRPGLLQETQYF. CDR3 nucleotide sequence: TGTGCCAGCCGGCCAGGACTATTACAAGAGACCCAGTACTTC.

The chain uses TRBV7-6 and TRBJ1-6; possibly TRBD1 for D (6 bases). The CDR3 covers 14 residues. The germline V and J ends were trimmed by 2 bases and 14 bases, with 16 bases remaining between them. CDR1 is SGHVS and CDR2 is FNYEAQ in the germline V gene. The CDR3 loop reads CASSLRQADGSLHF. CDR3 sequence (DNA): TGTGCCAGCAGCTTACGACAGGCCGACGGATCCCTCCACTTT.

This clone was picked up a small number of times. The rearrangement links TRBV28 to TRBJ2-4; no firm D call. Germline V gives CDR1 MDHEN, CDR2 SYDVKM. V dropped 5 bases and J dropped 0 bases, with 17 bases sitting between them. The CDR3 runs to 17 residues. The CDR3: CASSRSRTLLAKNIQYF. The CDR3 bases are TGTGCCAGCAGTCGGTCGAGGACCTTACTAGCCAAAAACATTCAGTACTTC.

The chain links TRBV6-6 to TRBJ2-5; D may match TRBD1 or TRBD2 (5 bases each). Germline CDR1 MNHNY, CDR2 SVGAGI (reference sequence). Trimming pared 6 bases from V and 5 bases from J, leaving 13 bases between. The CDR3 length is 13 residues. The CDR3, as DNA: TGTGCCAGCAGCCTCCGGGACGTGGAGACCCAGTACTTC. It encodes CASSLRDVETQYF.

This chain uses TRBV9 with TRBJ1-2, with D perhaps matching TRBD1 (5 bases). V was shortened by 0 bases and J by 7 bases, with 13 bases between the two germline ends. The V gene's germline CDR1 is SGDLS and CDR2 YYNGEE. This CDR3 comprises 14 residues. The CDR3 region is CASSVGQGGTGYTF. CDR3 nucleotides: TGTGCCAGCAGCGTAGGGCAGGGTGGAACTGGCTACACCTTC. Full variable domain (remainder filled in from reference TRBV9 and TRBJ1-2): DSGVTQTPKHLITATGQRVTLRCSPRSGDLSVYWYQQSLDQGLQFLIQYYNGEERAKGNILERFSAQQFPDLHSELNLSSLELGDSALYFCASSVGQGGTGYTFGSGTRLTVV.

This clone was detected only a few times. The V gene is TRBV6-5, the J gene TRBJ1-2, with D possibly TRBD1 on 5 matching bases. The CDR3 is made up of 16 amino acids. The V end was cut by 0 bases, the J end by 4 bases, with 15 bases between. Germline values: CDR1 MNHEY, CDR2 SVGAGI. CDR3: CASSYSQGAGVYGYTF. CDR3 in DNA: TGTGCCAGCAGTTACTCGCAGGGAGCGGGAGTCTATGGCTACACCTTC.

The CDR3 DNA reads TGCGCCAGCAGTGTCGCAGGGTTGAGTGAAAAACTGTTTTTT. This codes for CASSVAGLSEKLFF. The V gene is TRBV10-2, the J gene TRBJ1-4; D perhaps matches TRBD1 (5 bases). This CDR3 has 14 residues. Per the germline V gene, CDR1 is WSHSY and CDR2 is SAAADI. Trimming removed 4 bases at V and 7 bases at J, with 13 bases between.

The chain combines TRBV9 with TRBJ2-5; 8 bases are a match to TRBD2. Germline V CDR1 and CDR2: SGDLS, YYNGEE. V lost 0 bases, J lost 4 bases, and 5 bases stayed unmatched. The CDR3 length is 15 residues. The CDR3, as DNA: TGTGCCAGCAGCGTAGGGAGCGGGGGTGTAGAGACCCAGTACTTC. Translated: CASSVGSGGVETQYF.

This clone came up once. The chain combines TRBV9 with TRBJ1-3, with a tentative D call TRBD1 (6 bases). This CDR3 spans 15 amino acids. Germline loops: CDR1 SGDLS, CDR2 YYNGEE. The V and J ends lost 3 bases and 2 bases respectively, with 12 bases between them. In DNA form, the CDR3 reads TGTGCCAGCAGCGGGAGGACAGTGGCTGGAAACACCATATATTTT. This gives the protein CASSGRTVAGNTIYF.

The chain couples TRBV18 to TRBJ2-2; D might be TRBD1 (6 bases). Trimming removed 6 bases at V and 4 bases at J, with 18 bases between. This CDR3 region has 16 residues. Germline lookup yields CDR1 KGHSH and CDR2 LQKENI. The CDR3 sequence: CASSTTGMLSTGELFF. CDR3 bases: TGTGCCAGCTCTACCACAGGGATGTTAAGCACCGGGGAGCTGTTTTTT.

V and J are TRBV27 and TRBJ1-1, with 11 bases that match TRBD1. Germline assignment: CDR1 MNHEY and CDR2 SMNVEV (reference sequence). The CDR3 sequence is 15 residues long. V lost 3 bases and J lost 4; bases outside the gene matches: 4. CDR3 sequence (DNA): TGTGCCAGCAGTTTGGCCGGGACAGGGGGCACTGAAGCTTTCTTT. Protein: CASSLAGTGGTEAFF.

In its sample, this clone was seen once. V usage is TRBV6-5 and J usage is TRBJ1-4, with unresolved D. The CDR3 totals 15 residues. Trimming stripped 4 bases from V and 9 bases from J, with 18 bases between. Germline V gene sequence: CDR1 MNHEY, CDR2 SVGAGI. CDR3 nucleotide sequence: TGTGCCAGCAGTTCCGACACTTCTCAGCTGAAAAAACTGTTTTTT. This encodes CASSSDTSQLKKLFF.

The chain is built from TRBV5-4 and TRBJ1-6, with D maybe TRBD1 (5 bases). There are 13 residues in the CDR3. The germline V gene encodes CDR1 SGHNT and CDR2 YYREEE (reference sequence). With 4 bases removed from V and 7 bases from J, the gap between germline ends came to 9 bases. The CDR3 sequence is CASSVDRNSPLHF. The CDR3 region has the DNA TGTGCCAGCAGCGTCGACAGAAATTCACCCCTCCACTTT.

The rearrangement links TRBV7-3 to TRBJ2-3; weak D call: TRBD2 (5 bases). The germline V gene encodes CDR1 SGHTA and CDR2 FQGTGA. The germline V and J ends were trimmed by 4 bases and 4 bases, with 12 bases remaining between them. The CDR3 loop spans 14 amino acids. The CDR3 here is CASSSTRGSDTQYF. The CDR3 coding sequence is TGTGCCAGCAGCTCCACCCGAGGGTCAGATACGCAGTATTTT.

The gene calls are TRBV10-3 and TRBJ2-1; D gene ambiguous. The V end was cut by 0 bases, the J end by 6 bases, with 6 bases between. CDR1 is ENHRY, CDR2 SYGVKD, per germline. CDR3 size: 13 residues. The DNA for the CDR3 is TGTGCCATCAGTGAGTCGAACCTCAATGAGCAGTTCTTC. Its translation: CAISESNLNEQFF.